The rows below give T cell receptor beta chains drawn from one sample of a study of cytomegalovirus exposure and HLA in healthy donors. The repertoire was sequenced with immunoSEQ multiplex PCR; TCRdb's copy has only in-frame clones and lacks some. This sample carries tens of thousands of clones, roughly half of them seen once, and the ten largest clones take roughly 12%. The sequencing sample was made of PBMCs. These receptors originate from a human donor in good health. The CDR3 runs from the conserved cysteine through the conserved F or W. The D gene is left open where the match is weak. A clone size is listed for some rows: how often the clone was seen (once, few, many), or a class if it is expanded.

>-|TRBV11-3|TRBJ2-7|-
CASSLACGDNSYEQYF
TGTGCCAGCAGCTTAGCATGTGGGGACAACTCCTACGAGCAGTACTTC
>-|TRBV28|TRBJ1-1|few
CASSFVGASGATEAFF
TGTGCCAGCAGTTTCGTAGGCGCAAGTGGGGCCACTGAAGCTTTCTTT
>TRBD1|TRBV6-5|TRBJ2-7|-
CASSPGTGGRRQYF
TGTGCCAGCAGTCCCGGGACAGGGGGACGAAGGCAGTACTTC
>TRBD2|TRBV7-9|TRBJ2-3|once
CASSFAGGTDTQYF
TGTGCCAGCAGCTTTGCGGGGGGCACAGATACGCAGTATTTT
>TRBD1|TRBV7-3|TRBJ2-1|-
CASSLIGTAYNEQFF
TGTGCCAGCAGCTTAATCGGGACAGCCTACAATGAGCAGTTCTTC
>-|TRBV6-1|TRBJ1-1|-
CASSQLINTEAFF
TGTGCCAGCAGTCAGTTGATCAACACTGAAGCTTTCTTT
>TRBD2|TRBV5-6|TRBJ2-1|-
CASSLESWGRGSYNEQFF
TGTGCCAGCAGCTTGGAGTCATGGGGGAGGGGATCCTACAATGAGCAGTTCTTC
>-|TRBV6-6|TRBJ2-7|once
CASTTGYEQYF
TGTGCCAGCACTACAGGGTACGAGCAGTACTTC
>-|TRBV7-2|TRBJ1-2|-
CASSPLRGGTSGYTF
TGTGCCAGCAGCCCCCTCCGGGGAGGGACTTCGGGCTACACCTTC
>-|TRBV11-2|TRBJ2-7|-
CASSLEFGTPYEQYF
TGTGCCAGCAGCTTAGAGTTTGGGACTCCCTACGAGCAGTACTTC
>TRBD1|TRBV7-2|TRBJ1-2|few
CASSLAQGDYGYTF
TGTGCCAGCAGCTTAGCACAGGGGGACTATGGCTACACCTTC
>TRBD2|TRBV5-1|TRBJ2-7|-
CASRKRGREGYEQYF
TGCGCCAGCAGAAAGAGAGGGCGGGAGGGCTACGAGCAGTACTTC
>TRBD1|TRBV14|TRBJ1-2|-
CASSPGQGPILYGYTF
TGTGCCAGCAGCCCGGGACAGGGACCGATTCTCTATGGCTACACCTTC
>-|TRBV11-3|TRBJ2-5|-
CASSMFREETQYF
TGTGCCAGCAGCATGTTCCGGGAAGAGACCCAGTACTTC
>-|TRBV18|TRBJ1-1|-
CASSGQKNTEAFF
TGTGCCAGCTCAGGGCAGAAGAACACTGAAGCTTTCTTT
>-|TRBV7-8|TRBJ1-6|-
CASSRRDSPLHF
TGTGCCAGCAGCCGCCGGGATTCACCCCTCCACTTT
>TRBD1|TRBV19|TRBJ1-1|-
CASSAAGTGGDTEAFF
TGTGCCAGTAGTGCCGCGGGGACAGGGGGAGACACTGAAGCTTTCTTT
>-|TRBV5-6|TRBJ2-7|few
CASSGGGRKEYF
TGTGCCAGCAGCGGAGGGGGCCGCAAGGAGTACTTC
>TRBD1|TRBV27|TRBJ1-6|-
CASSLVSPGTVNSPLHF
TGTGCCAGCAGTTTAGTCTCCCCCGGGACAGTTAATTCACCCCTCCACTTT
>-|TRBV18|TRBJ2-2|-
CASSPNSYNTGELFF
TGTGCCAGCTCACCAAACAGCTACAACACCGGGGAGCTGTTTTTT
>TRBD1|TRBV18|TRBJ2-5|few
CASSPLGKDRGFQYQETQYF
TGTGCCAGCTCACCCCTCGGAAAGGACAGGGGTTTTCAATACCAAGAGACCCAGTACTTC
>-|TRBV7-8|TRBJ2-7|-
CASSFRVFLEGGSSYEQYF
TGTGCCAGCAGCTTCAGGGTTTTCCTCGAGGGGGGGAGCTCCTACGAGCAGTACTTC
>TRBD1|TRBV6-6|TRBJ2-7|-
CASSYGQGASEQYF
TGTGCCAGCAGTTACGGACAGGGGGCGAGCGAGCAGTACTTC
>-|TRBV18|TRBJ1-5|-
CASSTGIPNQPQHF
TGTGCCAGCTCGACCGGGATCCCCAATCAGCCCCAGCATTTT
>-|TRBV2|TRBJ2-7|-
CASSVSSEYYEQYF
TGTGCCAGCAGTGTCTCTAGTGAGTACTACGAGCAGTACTTC
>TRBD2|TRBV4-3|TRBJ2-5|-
CASSPRVHSGGAQETQYF
TGCGCCAGCAGCCCTCGGGTTCATAGCGGGGGAGCCCAAGAGACCCAGTACTTC
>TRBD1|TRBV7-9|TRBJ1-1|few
CASSLRGTGRNTEAFF
TGTGCCAGCAGCTTAAGGGGGACAGGGCGGAACACTGAAGCTTTCTTT